This T cell receptor (beta chain) was sequenced in a study of CD8 T cells in Susac syndrome. RNA was extracted with the RNeasy kit, and a quantity of roughly 0.45 to 1 ug was reverse transcribed using random hexamers. TCRdb reprocessed the immunoSEQ multiplex PCR reads via MiXCR and lists one record per CDR3 protein. The sample lists about 120,000 distinct CDR3 sequences; 92% were seen once. The sample comprised CD8+ T cells from PBMCs. The clonotype originates from a human donor in good health.

The CDR3 protein is CSVEYSTDTQYF. The CDR3 DNA follows: TGCAGCGTTGAGTACAGCACAGATACGCAGTATTTT. J is TRBJ2-3 and V is TRBV29-1; no clear D. V gave up 3 bases and J gave up 0 bases, with 4 bases separating them. This CDR3 has 12 residues. The germline V gene has CDR1 SQVTM and CDR2 ANQGSEA.